These 24 T cell receptor beta chains originate from one sample sequenced in a study of blood T cell repertoires in COVID-19. Profiling relied on immunoSEQ multiplex PCR, and the TCRdb table lists in-frame clones only, not all of them. This table holds 65,000 to 75,000 clones, roughly 89% found once. Sequenced material: peripheral blood. All receptors derive from a woman in her fifties or sixties with active COVID-19.

This chain connects TRBV7-7 to TRBJ2-1, with 15 bases lining up with TRBD2. CDR1 is SSHAT, CDR2 FNYEAQ, per germline (reference sequence). V lost 5 bases to trimming and J lost 8 bases; unmatched junction nucleotides: 7. The CDR3 runs 16 residues. The CDR3, as DNA: TGTGCCAGCAGCCCAGGACTAGCGGGAGGGTCTCATGAGCAGTTCTTC. This codes for CASSPGLAGGSHEQFF. Full variable domain (missing parts from reference TRBV7-7 and TRBJ2-1): GAGVSQSPRYKVTKRGQDVTLRCDPISSHATLYWYQQALGQGPEFLTYFNYEAQPDKSGLPSDRFSAERPEGSISTLTIQRTEQRDSAMYRCASSPGLAGGSHEQFFGPGTRLTVL.

The chain joins TRBV19 to TRBJ2-1; TRBD2 matches 8 bases. CDR1 and CDR2 from the germline V gene are LNHDA and SQIVND (reference sequence). V was clipped by 6 bases and J by 8 bases; unmatched bases: 9. The CDR3 is made up of 14 amino acids. The CDR3 DNA reads TGTGCCAGTAGCAGGACTAGCAGTATCCATGAGCAGTTCTTC. Amino acid sequence: CASSRTSSIHEQFF.

The chain carries TRBV9 and TRBJ2-1; TRBD2 might be the D (6 bases). Per germline, CDR1 SGDLS and CDR2 YYNGEE. V was shortened by 3 bases and J by 6 bases, with 13 bases between the two germline ends. The CDR3 has 14 amino acids. CDR3 amino acids: CASSALARPNEQFF. Here the CDR3 DNA reads TGTGCCAGCAGCGCTCTAGCGAGGCCCAATGAGCAGTTCTTC.

The chain has TRBV9 and TRBJ2-1; tentatively, D is TRBD2 (6 bases). Germline lookup yields CDR1 SGDLS and CDR2 YYNGEE. CDR3 length equals 16 residues. Trimming stripped 2 bases from V and 1 base from J, with 13 bases between. In nucleotides, the CDR3 is TGTGCCAGCAGCGTTGTTCCGGGAGTGTCCTACAATGAGCAGTTCTTC. Encoded protein: CASSVVPGVSYNEQFF.

The genes are TRBV2 and TRBJ2-3; D possibly corresponds to TRBD2 (5 bases). Germline lookup yields CDR1 SNHLY and CDR2 FYNNEI. The CDR3 is 13 residues long. V was cut by 6 bases and J by 8 bases, with 15 bases left in between. For the CDR3, the DNA is TGTGCCAGCAGCGGACCAGCGGATACTACGCAGTATTTT. Encoded protein: CASSGPADTTQYF.

The J gene is TRBJ1-3, the V gene TRBV27, with TRBD1 matching 7 bases. CDR3 length: 16 amino acids. Germline CDR1 MNHEY, CDR2 SMNVEV (reference sequence). V shed 5 bases, J shed 2 bases, and the junction held 9 bases outside the gene matches. CDR3 amino acids: CASSPRQGITGNTIYF. The DNA for the CDR3 is TGTGCCAGCAGTCCGAGACAGGGTATCACTGGAAACACCATATATTTT.

The chain has TRBV5-6 and TRBJ2-5, with D possibly being TRBD1 (6 bases). Trimming removed 1 base from V and 5 bases from J, with 9 bases in between. Germline-derived CDR1 and CDR2 are SGHDT and YYEEEE. The CDR3 loop spans 13 amino acids. The CDR3 nucleotides are TGTGCCAGCAGCTTGACAGGGCCGGAGACCCAGTACTTC. Translating gives CASSLTGPETQYF.

J is TRBJ2-7 and V is TRBV5-6; a possible D gene is TRBD2 (7 bases). The CDR3 runs 16 residues. Trimming cost V 6 bases and J 3 bases, with 22 bases left between them. In germline, CDR1 is SGHDT, CDR2 YYEEEE. CDR3 nucleotides: TGTGCCAGCACCCAAGGGGGGGCCGGACCTGTCTACGAGCAGTACTTC. As protein: CASTQGGAGPVYEQYF.

This chain connects TRBV7-3 to TRBJ2-2; 8 bases fit TRBD1. J lost 1 base, V lost 8 bases, and 9 bases had no gene match. Germline V gives CDR1 SGHTA, CDR2 FQGTGA. This CDR3 is built from 16 residues. The CDR3 region has the DNA TGTGCCAGCCAGCCTGGGGACAGGAGGAACACCGGGGAGCTGTTTTTT. Translated: CASQPGDRRNTGELFF.

The rearrangement joins TRBV4-1 to TRBJ2-2, with TRBD2 matching over 9 bases. In germline, CDR1 is MGHRA, CDR2 YSYEKL. V trimming: 6 bases; J trimming: 4 bases; junction bases outside the gene matches: 12. The CDR3 is made up of 17 amino acids. The CDR3 sequence is CASSPRYGTSSTGELFF. In nucleotides, the CDR3 is TGCGCCAGCAGTCCGAGATACGGGACTAGCAGCACCGGGGAGCTGTTTTTT.

The chain is built from TRBV2 and TRBJ2-7, with 8 bases identical to TRBD1. Losses at the gene ends were 8 bases for V and 0 bases for J; bases not matched to a gene: 9. Germline lookup yields CDR1 SNHLY and CDR2 FYNNEI. CDR3 length: 15 amino acids. In DNA, the CDR3 is TGTGCCAGCTACAGGGGGACCTTAACCTCCTACGAGCAGTACTTC. It codes for CASYRGTLTSYEQYF.

The CDR3 coding sequence is TGTGCCAGCAGCTTATCTTCCCGGGAGAACACTGAAGCTTTCTTT. Its protein product is CASSLSSRENTEAFF. The chain links TRBV5-5 to TRBJ1-1; D ambiguous. CDR1 is SGHKS and CDR2 is YYEKEE in the germline V gene (reference sequence). The CDR3 is made up of 15 amino acids. V gave up 2 bases and J gave up 1 base, with 12 bases separating them.

This sequence joins TRBV11-2 and TRBJ2-3; the match to TRBD2 covers 7 bases. V trimming: 5 bases; J trimming: 0 bases; junction bases outside the gene matches: 11. The CDR3 totals 17 residues. From germline, CDR1 is SGHAT and CDR2 FQNNGV. For the CDR3, the DNA is TGTGCCAGCAGCCGAAAAGCCAGCGGGGTAAGCACAGATACGCAGTATTTT. Translating it yields CASSRKASGVSTDTQYF.

This sequence joins TRBV3-1 (or the pseudogene TRBV3-2) and TRBJ2-7, with a weak D call TRBD2 (6 bases). The CDR3 sequence is 15 residues long. CDR1 and CDR2 from the germline V gene are LGHDT and YNNKEL (reference sequence). Trimming pared 5 bases from V and 6 bases from J, leaving 20 bases between. CDR3 loop: CASSRSGTGSLEQYF. CDR3 nucleotides: TGTGCCAGCAGCAGGTCCGGGACTGGGTCCCTCGAGCAGTACTTC.

Comments on this clone: At the DNA level, this CDR3 is encoded by other sequences in the same sample as well. The genes are TRBV2 and TRBJ2-1, with 11 bases fitting TRBD2. CDR3 size: 14 residues. Germline-derived CDR1 and CDR2 are SNHLY and FYNNEI. J lost 5 bases, V lost 6 bases, and 3 bases had no gene match. CDR3 in DNA: TGTGCCAGCAGCTTGACTAGCGGGGACAATGAGCAGTTCTTC. Its protein product is CASSLTSGDNEQFF.

This chain links TRBV4-2 with TRBJ2-1; TRBD2 might be the D (6 bases). V dropped 2 bases and J dropped 6 bases, with 14 bases sitting between them. The germline V gene encodes CDR1 LGHNA and CDR2 YNFKEQ. The CDR3 sequence is 15 residues long. CDR3 bases: TGTGCCAGCAGCCAAAGGGACTCCCTTGGCAATGAGCAGTTCTTC. Its protein product is CASSQRDSLGNEQFF.

The rearrangement uses TRBV28 and TRBJ2-3, with TRBD1 identical over 9 bases. CDR3 length: 15 amino acids. Germline values: CDR1 MDHEN, CDR2 SYDVKM. V lost 4 bases to trimming and J lost 3 bases; unmatched junction nucleotides: 5. Here the CDR3 reads CASSSGQGTTDTQYF. The CDR3 nucleotides read TGTGCCAGCAGTTCCGGACAGGGGACAACAGATACGCAGTATTTT.

This chain joins TRBV28 and TRBJ1-2; the match to TRBD1 covers 9 bases. The J segment lost 7 bases and the V segment lost 6 bases, leaving 12 bases of the junction unmatched. The CDR3 is 15 residues long. Germline V CDR1 and CDR2: MDHEN, SYDVKM. CDR3 bases: TGTGCCAGCAGCAGCGGACAGGGGAGGCTGGGTGGCTACACCTTC. Translated: CASSSGQGRLGGYTF.

This clone was counted only a few times. Here the CDR3 reads CASSLLSGATNEKLFF. The DNA for the CDR3 is TGTGCCAGCAGCTTGCTTTCGGGGGCAACTAATGAAAAACTGTTTTTT. This chain uses TRBV5-4 with TRBJ1-4, with D perhaps matching TRBD1 (5 bases). There are 16 residues in the CDR3. Germline CDR1 reads SGHNT; CDR2 reads YYREEE (reference sequence). Trimming took off 1 base at V and 0 bases at J, with 10 bases between the two ends.

The gene calls are TRBV6-5 and TRBJ1-1; TRBD1 might be the D (6 bases). The CDR3 sequence is 13 residues long. Between the trimmed V and J ends, which lost 6 bases and 1 base, there was a span of 9 bases. Germline-derived CDR1 and CDR2 are MNHEY and SVGAGI. CDR3 protein: CASRGTKNTEAFF. The CDR3 DNA is TGTGCCAGCAGAGGGACAAAGAACACTGAAGCTTTCTTT.

This clone has a handful of counts. The chain couples TRBV4-2 to TRBJ1-5; 7 bases match TRBD1. The V gene end was trimmed by 0 bases and the J gene end by 6 bases; junction bases not matched to a gene: 14. This CDR3 spans 18 amino acids. Germline V gene data show CDR1 as LGHNA and CDR2 as YNFKEQ. The DNA of the CDR3 is TGTGCCAGCAGCCAAGATCTTTCGACAGGGAAGTTGGTTCAGCCCCAGCATTTT. As protein: CASSQDLSTGKLVQPQHF.

With respect to this clone: At one end the junction does not follow the germline gene, possibly because of a read error. The J gene is TRBJ2-7, the V gene TRBV7-8; 9 bases line up with TRBD2. The germline CDR1 and CDR2 sequences are SGHVS and FQNEAQ. There are 14 residues in the CDR3. CDR3 residues: CASNLAGAVYEQYF. The CDR3 DNA sequence: TGTGCCAGCAACTTAGCGGGAGCGGTCTACGAGCAGTACTTC.

This chain joins TRBV12-3 or TRBV12-4 and TRBJ2-7; 7 positions match TRBD2. V trimming: 6 bases; J trimming: 9 bases; junction bases outside the gene matches: 11. The CDR3 runs to 13 residues. The CDR3 protein is CASSFGREGAQYF. CDR3 coding DNA: TGTGCCAGCAGCTTTGGGAGGGAAGGTGCGCAGTACTTC.

V usage is TRBV27 and J usage is TRBJ2-7; D remains ambiguous. Germline V gene lookup returns CDR1 MNHEY and CDR2 SMNVEV (reference sequence). Trimming cost V 5 bases and J 2 bases, with 13 bases left between them. This CDR3 contains 14 residues. The CDR3 loop is CASSADWAAYEQYF. DNA of the CDR3: TGTGCCAGCAGTGCCGATTGGGCCGCCTACGAGCAGTACTTC.